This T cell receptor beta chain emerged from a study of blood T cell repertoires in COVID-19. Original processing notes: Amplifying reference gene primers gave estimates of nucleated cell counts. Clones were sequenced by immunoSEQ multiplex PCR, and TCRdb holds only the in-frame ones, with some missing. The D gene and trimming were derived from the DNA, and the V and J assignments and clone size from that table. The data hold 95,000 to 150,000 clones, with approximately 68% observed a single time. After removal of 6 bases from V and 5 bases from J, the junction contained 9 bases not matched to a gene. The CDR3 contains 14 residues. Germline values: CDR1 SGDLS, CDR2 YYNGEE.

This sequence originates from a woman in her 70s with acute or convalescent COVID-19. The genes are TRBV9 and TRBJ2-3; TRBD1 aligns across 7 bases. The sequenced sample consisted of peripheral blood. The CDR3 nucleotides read TGTGCCAGCAATGAAGGGGGCGGTGAAGATACGCAGTATTTT. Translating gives CASNEGGGEDTQYF.